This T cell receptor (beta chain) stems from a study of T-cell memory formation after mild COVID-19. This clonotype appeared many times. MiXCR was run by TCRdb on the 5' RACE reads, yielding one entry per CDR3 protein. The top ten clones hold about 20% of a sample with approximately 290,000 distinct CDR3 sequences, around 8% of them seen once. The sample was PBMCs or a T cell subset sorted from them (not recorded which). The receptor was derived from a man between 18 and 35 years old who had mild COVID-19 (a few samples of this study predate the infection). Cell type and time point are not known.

The CDR3 region is CSASPSGRETQYF. The CDR3 nucleotides are TGCAGCGCGTCCCCTAGCGGGAGAGAGACCCAGTACTTC. The V gene is TRBV29-1, the J gene TRBJ2-5, with 10 bases identical to TRBD2. The CDR3 loop spans 13 amino acids. Germline V gene sequence: CDR1 SQVTM, CDR2 ANQGSEA. V trimming: 7 bases; J trimming: 4 bases; junction bases outside the gene matches: 6. Together with reference TRBV29-1 and TRBJ2-5, the CDR3 gives the full variable domain: SAVISQKPSRDICQRGTSLTIQCQVDSQVTMMFWYRQQPGQSLTLIATANQGSEATYESGFVIDKFPISRPNLTFSTLTVSNMSPEDSSIYLCSASPSGRETQYFGPGTRLLVL.